This TCR beta chain is drawn from a study of blood T cell repertoires in COVID-19 (TCRdb year 2020). Context from the whole study: Collaborator samples came from the United States, Italy and Spain and covered acute and convalescent phases of COVID-19. The prospective study material was composed of cDNA or gDNA derived from T cells, B-cell-depleted T cells, or PBMCs. Subjects who had been exposed to COVID-19, were actively infected with it, or had recovered from it provided the deeply sampled blood TCRbeta repertoires that made up the dataset. A freely available public database, intended as a resource for researchers studying the immune response to SARS-CoV-2, is where the repertoires were released. The samples were drawn from the first 160 participants of the ongoing ImmuneRACE study and from 1,254 subjects provided by 6 global collaborators. Nearly every sample came with metadata listing a de-identified subject ID, COVID-19 status, age in years and sex. Where available, HLA class I and class II types were taken from metadata supplied by the sample provider and were not determined by assay-based typing.

Collaborating institutions collected whole blood in K2EDTA tubes following their own protocols. For TCRbeta analysis, collaborators shipped samples as frozen whole blood, isolated PBMCs, or DNA extracted from either of those sample types. The CDR3 sequence holds 15 residues, the cysteine and phenylalanine included. CDR3 DNA only is kept here, 45 bases in frame from base 1. The CDR1 and CDR2 encoded by the germline V gene are KGHDR and SFDVKD. Trimming removed 6 bases from V and 4 bases from J; the gene matches leave 6 bases unexplained. What the authors observed across the whole study: The amount of clinical and demographic metadata varied by source and participant and was provided uncurated.

Comments on this clone: This receptor's antigen is unknown. No clone much larger than this one lies a single base away; base qualities are absent.

TCRbeta CDR3 regions were amplified from genomic DNA by means of the immunoSEQ Assay, a bias-controlled multiplex PCR. Per the original workflow: Nucleated cell counts per sample were estimated from amplification of reference gene primers within the assay. Sequence reads were collapsed and filtered to measure the absolute abundance of every unique TCRbeta CDR3 rearrangement. For each sample, productive Simpson clonality was calculated as the square root of Simpson's diversity index across productive rearrangements. Sourced from immuneACCESS, this table was stored by TCRdb with only in-frame sequences that have V and J called. A share of the clones is absent; for the studies checked, an unresolved V gene accounts for under half, and the remainder has no known explanation. V and J calls and clone size are as listed in that table; D and trimming were resolved from the DNA. For this sample there are more than 95,000 clones; roughly three quarters appear just once. The ten largest clonotypes hold more than 35% of the sample.

This clonotype was obtained from a man between 35 and 55 years old with active or convalescent COVID-19. The V and J genes are TRBV24-1 and TRBJ2-1; 9 junctional bases match TRBD2. Sequenced: peripheral blood. The DNA is as follows: TGTGCCACCAGTTGGCCAGCGGGGGGTTACAATGAGCAGTTCTTC. This codes for CATSWPAGGYNEQFF.